A single sample gave rise to the 27 T cell receptor beta chains below, sequenced in a study of T cell responses to AZD1222 COVID-19 vaccine. Clones were sequenced by immunoSEQ multiplex PCR, and TCRdb holds only the in-frame ones, with some missing. Among approximately 120,000 clones listed, about 90% were seen once. This material consisted of peripheral blood, taken on day 0 of MenACWY control vaccination. The receptors here all came from an adult in good health.

CDR3: CASSLSRAGELFF. The CDR3, as DNA: TGTGCCAGCAGCCTGTCCCGGGCCGGGGAGCTGTTTTTT. The gene calls are TRBV7-2 and TRBJ2-2; D not certain. In germline, CDR1 is SGHTA, CDR2 FQGNSA. V was cut by 5 bases and J by 6 bases, with 10 bases left in between. This CDR3 region has 13 residues.

V usage is TRBV19 and J usage is TRBJ2-5, with TRBD2 as a possible D gene (6 bases). Looked up from germline, CDR1 is LNHDA and CDR2 is SQIVND (reference sequence). V gave up 7 bases and J gave up 3 bases, with 12 bases separating them. This CDR3 is built from 13 residues. The CDR3 DNA is TGTGCCAGTACGGGGGACGGCAAAGAGACCCAGTACTTC. It is translated as CASTGDGKETQYF.

There are a few counts of this clone. The gene calls are TRBV7-3 and TRBJ2-1; TRBD2 matches 8 bases. The CDR3 has 16 residues. Germline CDR1 is SGHTA and CDR2 is FQGTGA. The V gene end was trimmed by 1 base and the J gene end by 6 bases; junction bases not matched to a gene: 8. In nucleotides, the CDR3 is TGTGCCAGCAGCTTAAACGGGAGGGTAATAGGCAATGAGCAGTTCTTC. Its protein product is CASSLNGRVIGNEQFF. Together with reference TRBV7-3 and TRBJ2-1, the CDR3 gives the full variable domain: GAGVSQTPSNKVTEKGKYVELRCDPISGHTALYWYRQSLGQGPEFLIYFQGTGAADDSGLPNDRFFAVRPEGSVSTLKIQRTERGDSAVYLCASSLNGRVIGNEQFFGPGTRLTVL.

The CDR3 region has the DNA TGTGCCAGCAGTTTCCCAAAGCGCGATACGCAGTATTTT. Translation: CASSFPKRDTQYF. The chain carries TRBV28 and TRBJ2-3, with D uncertain. Trimming shortened V by 3 bases and J by 6 bases, and 10 bases separated the two germline ends. The V gene's germline CDR1 is MDHEN and CDR2 SYDVKM. This CDR3 is 13 amino acids long. Full variable domain (outside the CDR3, taken from reference TRBV28 and TRBJ2-3): DVKVTQSSRYLVKRTGEKVFLECVQDMDHENMFWYRQDPGLGLRLIYFSYDVKMKEKGDIPEGYSVSREKKERFSLILESASTNQTSMYLCASSFPKRDTQYFGPGTRLTVL.

J is TRBJ2-7 and V is TRBV19; perhaps TRBD1 as D (6 bases). The ends were cut back, 3 bases at V and 3 bases at J, with 12 bases in the middle. The CDR3 runs to 14 residues. The germline V gene has CDR1 LNHDA and CDR2 SQIVND (reference sequence). The CDR3 DNA sequence: TGTGCCAGTAGTATTGGTCAGGGGAACTACGAGCAGTACTTC. This sequence encodes CASSIGQGNYEQYF.

V and J are TRBV29-1 and TRBJ2-3; D possibly corresponds to TRBD1 (6 bases). Trimming took off 5 bases at V and 0 bases at J, with 9 bases between the two ends. In germline, CDR1 is SQVTM, CDR2 ANQGSEA. The CDR3 is 13 amino acids. The CDR3 DNA reads TGCAGCGTTAGGACAGCTAGCACAGATACGCAGTATTTT. Amino acids: CSVRTASTDTQYF.

The V call is TRBV7-9, the J call TRBJ1-2; the D is unclear. This CDR3 has 14 amino acids. The V end lost 2 bases, the J end lost 2 bases, and 9 bases lay between the germline ends. The germline V gene encodes CDR1 SEHNR and CDR2 FQNEAQ (reference sequence). CDR3 in amino acids: CASSLTTPNYGYTF. The DNA for the CDR3 is TGTGCCAGCAGCTTAACAACACCGAACTATGGCTACACCTTC. Combining the CDR3 with reference TRBV7-9 and TRBJ1-2 gives the whole variable domain DTGVSQNPRHKITKRGQNVTFRCDPISEHNRLYWYRQTLGQGPEFLTYFQNEAQLEKSRLLSDRFSAERPKGSFSTLEIQRTEQGDSAMYLCASSLTTPNYGYTFGSGTRLTVV.

This chain joins TRBV6-6 and TRBJ1-5, with D possibly TRBD1 on 6 matching bases. Germline CDR1 reads MNHNY; CDR2 reads SVGAGI (reference sequence). V lost 2 bases, J lost 4 bases, and 9 bases lay in between. CDR3 length equals 14 residues. The CDR3 region has the DNA TGTGCCAGCAGTTACAGAGGGGGTAATCAGCCCCAGCATTTT. It yields the protein CASSYRGGNQPQHF.

This chain uses TRBV6-5 with TRBJ2-7; TRBD1 matches at 10 bases. The J segment lost 1 base and the V segment lost 8 bases, leaving 2 bases of the junction unmatched. The CDR3 has 13 residues. Germline CDR1 MNHEY, CDR2 SVGAGI. Here the CDR3 reads CASDRGQSYEQYF. DNA for the CDR3: TGTGCCAGCGACAGGGGGCAATCCTACGAGCAGTACTTC.

The chain links TRBV6-2 or TRBV6-3 to TRBJ2-1, with a weak D call TRBD1 (5 bases). Germline V gives CDR1 MNHEY, CDR2 SVGEGT. The CDR3 sequence is 17 residues long. V gave up 4 bases and J gave up 0 bases, with 16 bases separating them. This CDR3 reads CASSSTAGSRSYNEQFF. For the CDR3, the DNA is TGTGCCAGCAGTTCGACCGCAGGGTCCCGCTCCTACAATGAGCAGTTCTTC.

V and J are TRBV2 and TRBJ2-3, with no clear D. Germline V gene data show CDR1 as SNHLY and CDR2 as FYNNEI. CDR3 length: 15 amino acids. V was pared by 7 bases and J by 0 bases, with 14 bases between. The CDR3 sequence: CASTKGQSSTDTQYF. The CDR3 DNA sequence: TGTGCCAGCACCAAGGGCCAGTCTAGCACAGATACGCAGTATTTT.

The chain is built from TRBV6-5 and TRBJ1-4; the D gene is possibly TRBD1 (5 bases). Looked up from germline, CDR1 is MNHEY and CDR2 is SVGAGI. This CDR3 spans 12 amino acids. Trimming shortened V by 8 bases and J by 8 bases, and 12 bases separated the two germline ends. DNA of the CDR3: TGTGCCAGCGGGGGGTTTGGCGAAAAACTGTTTTTT. Amino acids: CASGGFGEKLFF.

The J gene is TRBJ2-6, the V gene TRBV19; TRBD1 agrees at 7 bases. Losses at the gene ends were 5 bases for V and 2 bases for J; bases not matched to a gene: 6. The CDR3 runs 16 residues. Germline-derived CDR1 and CDR2 are LNHDA and SQIVND (reference sequence). CDR3 coding DNA: TGTGCCAGTAGTCGAGCGACAGGGACTGGGGCCAACGTCCTGACTTTC. This translates into CASSRATGTGANVLTF.

The rearrangement joins TRBV5-1 to TRBJ2-1, with 12 bases lining up with TRBD1. The CDR3 sequence is 15 residues long. The ends lost 3 bases at V and 7 bases at J; junction bases unmatched: 5. Germline lookup yields CDR1 SGHRS and CDR2 YFSETQ. The CDR3 loop is CASSSWDRGLNEQFF. In DNA form, the CDR3 reads TGCGCCAGCAGCTCATGGGACAGGGGGCTAAATGAGCAGTTCTTC.

This chain links TRBV11-2 with TRBJ2-2, with D perhaps matching TRBD2 (5 bases). CDR3 length equals 14 residues. V was cut by 5 bases and J by 7 bases, with 14 bases left in between. The germline CDR1 and CDR2 sequences are SGHAT and FQNNGV. In nucleotides, the CDR3 is TGTGCCAGCAGCCTTACGGGGTACGGCGGGGAGCTGTTTTTT. Amino acids: CASSLTGYGGELFF.

This chain uses TRBV5-1 with TRBJ2-5; TRBD2 is a possible D gene (6 bases). From germline, CDR1 is SGHRS and CDR2 YFSETQ. Trimming removed 0 bases at V and 5 bases at J, with 11 bases between. The CDR3 is made up of 14 amino acids. DNA for the CDR3: TGCGCCAGCAGCTTGGTCGGAGGGCTGGAGACCCAGTACTTC. This sequence encodes CASSLVGGLETQYF. Based on the CDR3 plus reference TRBV5-1 and TRBJ2-5, the full variable domain is KAGVTQTPRYLIKTRGQQVTLSCSPISGHRSVSWYQQTPGQGLQFLFEYFSETQRNKGNFPGRFSGRQFSNSRSEMNVSTLELGDSALYLCASSLVGGLETQYFGPGTRLLVL.

The chain recombines TRBV7-9 with TRBJ2-2; 10 positions match TRBD2. CDR1 is SEHNR, CDR2 FQNEAQ, per germline (reference sequence). This CDR3 comprises 15 residues. The V segment lost 5 bases and the J segment 4 bases; nucleotides outside the gene matches: 4. CDR3: CASSPSGGPTGELFF. The CDR3 nucleotides read TGTGCCAGCAGCCCTAGCGGGGGACCCACCGGGGAGCTGTTTTTT.

The V gene is TRBV6-5, the J gene TRBJ2-7, with 8 bases identical to TRBD2. The J segment lost 0 bases and the V segment lost 5 bases, leaving 6 bases of the junction unmatched. Germline CDR1 reads MNHEY; CDR2 reads SVGAGI. This CDR3 is built from 15 residues. CDR3 protein: CASSNTGTSSYEQYF. CDR3 DNA sequence: TGTGCCAGCAGTAACACCGGGACTAGCTCCTACGAGCAGTACTTC.

The chain recombines TRBV28 with TRBJ2-7, with D uncertain. V lost 3 bases and J 3 bases, leaving 18 bases between the germline ends. The germline V gene has CDR1 MDHEN and CDR2 SYDVKM. The CDR3 runs to 16 residues. The CDR3 DNA follows: TGTGCCAGCAGTTTTCCGCCAAAGGGCTTAAGCTACGAGCAGTACTTC. Protein sequence: CASSFPPKGLSYEQYF.

V and J are TRBV25-1 and TRBJ2-4, with a tentative D call TRBD2 (7 bases). Germline CDR1 is MGHDK and CDR2 is SYGVNS. Trimming left V 3 bases short and J 2 bases short, with 17 bases between. CDR3 length: 17 residues. CDR3 protein: CASSDSTGGATKNIQYF. CDR3 DNA: TGTGCCAGCAGTGACAGCACGGGGGGCGCAACCAAAAACATTCAGTACTTC. The whole variable domain, remainder taken from reference TRBV25-1 and TRBJ2-4, is EADIYQTPRYLVIGTGKKITLECSQTMGHDKMYWYQQDPGMELHLIHYSYGVNSTEKGDLSSESTVSRIRTEHFPLTLESARPSHTSQYLCASSDSTGGATKNIQYFGAGTRLSVL.

This clone was counted once. The rearrangement links TRBV19 to TRBJ1-5; maybe TRBD1 (5 bases). The CDR3 has 14 residues. The V end was cut by 1 base, the J end by 7 bases, with 11 bases between. Germline CDR1 reads LNHDA; CDR2 reads SQIVND (reference sequence). The chain's CDR3 is CASSIVGGVQPQHF. Here the CDR3 DNA reads TGTGCCAGTAGTATAGTCGGAGGGGTCCAGCCCCAGCATTTT.

The J gene is TRBJ2-6, the V gene TRBV4-3; the D is unclear. Trimming removed 1 base from V and 4 bases from J, with 17 bases in between. From germline, CDR1 is LGHNA and CDR2 YSLEER. The CDR3 loop spans 18 amino acids. CDR3 amino acids: CASSQVTHDLWGANVLTF. For the CDR3, the DNA is TGCGCCAGCAGCCAAGTGACCCATGATCTTTGGGGGGCCAACGTCCTGACTTTC.

V is TRBV3-1 (or the pseudogene TRBV3-2) and J is TRBJ2-7; 8 positions agree with TRBD2. CDR1 and CDR2 (germline): LGHDT, YNNKEL (reference sequence). V lost 4 bases, J lost 7 bases, and 12 bases stayed unmatched. CDR3 length: 15 residues. The CDR3 coding sequence is TGTGCCAGCAGCCCCCTCGGGCGGGAGGCTAGTGAGCAGTACTTC. Its translation is CASSPLGREASEQYF.

The rearrangement uses TRBV25-1 and TRBJ2-7, with 9 positions matching TRBD1. V trimming: 1 base; J trimming: 6 bases; junction bases outside the gene matches: 7. Germline CDR1 and CDR2: MGHDK and SYGVNS. This CDR3 is built from 15 residues. The CDR3 region has the DNA TGTGCCAGCAGTGAATTTAGGGACAGGGCTTCCGAGCAGTACTTC. Translation gives CASSEFRDRASEQYF.

The V call is TRBV4-1, the J call TRBJ2-3; D not resolved. CDR1 and CDR2 (germline): MGHRA, YSYEKL. V was cut by 0 bases and J by 4 bases, with 8 bases left in between. The CDR3 has 14 amino acids. CDR3 amino acids: CASSQDPQADTQYF. DNA of the CDR3: TGCGCCAGCAGCCAAGACCCCCAGGCAGATACGCAGTATTTT.

The gene calls are TRBV6-2 or TRBV6-3 and TRBJ2-7, with D uncertain. Germline V gene data show CDR1 as MNHEY and CDR2 as SVGEGT. V lost 6 bases and J lost 3, with 6 bases in between. The CDR3 runs 11 residues. CDR3 residues: CASSRGYEQYV. CDR3 bases: TGTGCCAGCAGCCGAGGCTACGAGCAGTACGTC.

The rearrangement links TRBV30 to TRBJ2-7; D is unclear. The CDR3 covers 15 residues. With 3 bases removed from V and 1 base from J, the gap between germline ends came to 16 bases. The germline CDR1 and CDR2 sequences are GTSNPN and SVGIG (reference sequence). The CDR3 here is CAWSGGKRFSYEQYF. CDR3 nucleotide sequence: TGTGCCTGGAGCGGTGGAAAGAGGTTTTCCTACGAGCAGTACTTC.